The 8 T cell receptor beta chains below all came from one sample that was sequenced in a study of blood T cell repertoires in COVID-19. Only in-frame clones appear in the TCRdb table, and some are missing; sequencing was by immunoSEQ multiplex PCR. The sample records nearly 60,000 clones, 85% being singletons. Specimen: peripheral blood. Source of these receptors: a man between 35 and 55 years old with active COVID-19.

On this clone itself: Within the sample, other DNA sequences also encode this same CDR3. V is TRBV14 and J is TRBJ1-4, with D maybe TRBD1 (6 bases). The CDR3 spans 14 residues. Germline CDR1 SGHDN, CDR2 FVKESK. V was clipped by 0 bases and J by 6 bases, with 8 bases between them. The CDR3 DNA is TGTGCCAGCAGCCAAGAGGGGGCCTATGAAAAACTGTTTTTT. Translation gives CASSQEGAYEKLFF.

The sample holds a few counts of this clone. This sequence joins TRBV5-6 and TRBJ2-3; 9 bases align to TRBD1. Trimming at V came to 4 bases and at J to 5 bases, leaving 11 bases not matched to a gene. CDR1 is SGHDT and CDR2 is YYEEEE in the germline V gene. This CDR3 has 16 amino acids. Here the CDR3 reads CASSVYPGQGIDTQYF. Here the CDR3 DNA reads TGTGCCAGCAGCGTCTATCCGGGACAGGGCATAGATACGCAGTATTTT.

The CDR3 protein is CASTRGARVSETQYF. The CDR3 region has the DNA TGTGCCAGCACCCGGGGGGCCAGGGTCAGCGAGACCCAGTACTTC. V and J are TRBV6-6 and TRBJ2-5; D possibly corresponds to TRBD2 (7 bases). Germline V gene lookup returns CDR1 MNHNY and CDR2 SVGAGI (reference sequence). Trimming removed 7 bases from V and 5 bases from J, with 20 bases in between. This CDR3 comprises 15 residues.

V gene TRBV19 combines with J gene TRBJ1-2; 11 bases align to TRBD1. V gave up 5 bases and J gave up 3 bases; unmatched junction bases: 8. This CDR3 is built from 16 residues. The germline gives CDR1 LNHDA, CDR2 SQIVND (reference sequence). CDR3 residues: CASSGRTGGLYYGYTF. The CDR3 DNA sequence: TGTGCCAGTAGTGGCCGGACAGGGGGCCTTTACTATGGCTACACCTTC.

A single count supports this clone. The chain links TRBV4-1 to TRBJ2-1; 9 nucleotides line up with TRBD2. Unmatched junction bases numbered 7, after V lost 4 bases and J lost 3 bases. The CDR3 is made up of 16 amino acids. Germline V gene lookup returns CDR1 MGHRA and CDR2 YSYEKL. In DNA form, the CDR3 reads TGCGCCAGCAGCCCCGATAAGCGGGAGGACTACAATGAGCAGTTCTTC. This encodes CASSPDKREDYNEQFF.

This chain connects TRBV14 to TRBJ1-4; D is uncertain. Trimming removed 1 base at V and 7 bases at J, with 10 bases between. The length of the CDR3 is 14 residues. The germline V gene encodes CDR1 SGHDN and CDR2 FVKESK. The CDR3 spells CASSQAINGEKLFF. CDR3 bases: TGTGCCAGCAGCCAAGCAATCAACGGTGAAAAACTGTTTTTT.

The chain carries TRBV6-5 and TRBJ1-1; D is possibly TRBD1 (5 bases). The germline V gene has CDR1 MNHEY and CDR2 SVGAGI. Trimming cost V 11 bases and J 1 base, with 14 bases left between them. The CDR3 runs to 13 residues. CDR3 coding DNA: TGTGCCGCCGTCCGAAGGGGGAACACTGAAGCTTTCTTT. Translating gives CAAVRRGNTEAFF.

V and J are TRBV7-9 and TRBJ1-4; TRBD1 might be the D (5 bases). This CDR3 has 14 residues. The germline V and J ends were trimmed by 5 bases and 7 bases, with 14 bases remaining between them. Germline V lookup: CDR1 SEHNR, CDR2 FQNEAQ (reference sequence). The CDR3 reads CASSPPGGGEKLFF. The CDR3 DNA sequence: TGTGCCAGCAGCCCACCGGGGGGAGGTGAAAAACTGTTTTTT.